A single sample gave rise to the 18 T cell receptor beta chains below, sequenced in a study of T cells in tumors and immune-related adverse events. TCRdb's copy holds only in-frame clones and misses some; the assay was immunoSEQ multiplex PCR. The data contain approximately 8,300 clones, around 94% of them singletons. Sequenced here: lymph node tissue, sampled from a patient treated with anti-PD-1 therapy. Receptors were obtained from a female donor with metastatic renal cell carcinoma.

This clone is a singleton in its sample. This chain joins TRBV7-2 and TRBJ2-3; 8 positions match TRBD2. The CDR3 is 17 amino acids. V was clipped by 4 bases and J by 7 bases; unmatched bases: 16. Looked up from germline, CDR1 is SGHTA and CDR2 is FQGNSA. CDR3 coding DNA: TGTGCCAGCAGCTCCGATGATTCACGGGGGGGCGCGAATACGCAGTATTTT. The encoded protein is CASSSDDSRGGANTQYF.

The chain couples TRBV19 to TRBJ1-2; TRBD1 agrees at 7 bases. Germline V gene data show CDR1 as LNHDA and CDR2 as SQIVND (reference sequence). This CDR3 spans 13 amino acids. Losses at the gene ends were 6 bases for V and 3 bases for J; bases not matched to a gene: 4. The CDR3 here is CASRIDRDYGYTF. The CDR3 DNA reads as TGTGCCAGTAGGATTGACAGGGACTATGGCTACACCTTC. The full variable domain, in which reference TRBV19 and TRBJ1-2 provide the parts outside the CDR3, is DGGITQSPKYLFRKEGQNVTLSCEQNLNHDAMYWYRQDPGQGLRLIYYSQIVNDFQKGDIAEGYSVSREKKESFPLTVTSAQKNPTAFYLCASRIDRDYGYTFGSGTRLTVV.

This clone showed up just once. The genes are TRBV7-9 and TRBJ1-1; 9 nucleotides line up with TRBD1. Germline loops: CDR1 SEHNR, CDR2 FQNEAQ (reference sequence). The trim removed 3 bases at V and 6 bases at J, leaving 8 bases unmatched. The CDR3 runs 15 residues. The CDR3 region is CASSFPNRGLSEAFF. CDR3 sequence (DNA): TGTGCCAGCAGCTTTCCGAACAGGGGGCTGTCTGAAGCTTTCTTT.

The rearrangement uses TRBV5-8 and TRBJ1-2, with D unresolved. This CDR3 has 13 residues. The V end was cut by 0 bases, the J end by 8 bases, with 11 bases between. Germline lookup yields CDR1 SGHTS and CDR2 YDEGEE. CDR3 nucleotides: TGTGCCAGCAGCTTGGCCCGGGCGCGGGGCTACACCTTC. This codes for CASSLARARGYTF.

The rearrangement uses TRBV15 and TRBJ2-2, with a possible D match to TRBD1 (5 bases). Trimming shortened V by 5 bases and J by 5 bases, and 15 bases separated the two germline ends. Germline CDR1 LNHNV, CDR2 YYDKDF (reference sequence). This CDR3 is 15 amino acids long. CDR3 sequence: CATSPDRGLTGELFF. CDR3 bases: TGTGCCACCAGCCCAGACAGAGGTTTAACCGGGGAGCTGTTTTTT.

This chain uses TRBV2 with TRBJ2-5; TRBD1 aligns across 7 bases. Losses at the gene ends were 6 bases for V and 4 bases for J; bases not matched to a gene: 11. Per the germline V gene, CDR1 is SNHLY and CDR2 is FYNNEI. The CDR3 loop spans 15 amino acids. The CDR3 here is CASRVRQGSRETQYF. The CDR3 bases are TGTGCCAGCAGAGTAAGACAGGGCTCTCGAGAGACCCAGTACTTC.

The V and J genes are TRBV7-9 and TRBJ2-7; D call uncertain. V dropped 2 bases and J dropped 6 bases, with 11 bases sitting between them. Germline lookup yields CDR1 SEHNR and CDR2 FQNEAQ (reference sequence). The CDR3 loop spans 13 amino acids. The CDR3 loop reads CASSLFGSGEQYF. DNA of the CDR3: TGTGCCAGCAGCTTATTCGGGTCGGGCGAGCAGTACTTC.

V and J are TRBV15 and TRBJ2-3; D may be TRBD1 (5 bases). This CDR3 contains 16 residues. CDR1 LNHNV and CDR2 YYDKDF come from the germline V gene (reference sequence). V lost 1 base and J 2 bases, leaving 13 bases between the germline ends. The CDR3 loop is CATSRAVSRVTDTQYF. DNA for the CDR3: TGTGCCACCAGCAGAGCGGTTAGCAGGGTCACAGATACGCAGTATTTT. Variable domain in full (rest from reference TRBV15 and TRBJ2-3): DAMVIQNPRYQVTQFGKPVTLSCSQTLNHNVMYWYQQKSSQAPKLLFHYYDKDFNNEADTPDNFQSRRPNTSFCFLDIRSPGLGDTAMYLCATSRAVSRVTDTQYFGPGTRLTVL.

The V gene is TRBV19, the J gene TRBJ1-5; 7 nucleotides match TRBD1. The V and J ends lost 3 bases and 6 bases, in that order; junction bases with no gene match: 20. The germline CDR1 and CDR2 sequences are LNHDA and SQIVND (reference sequence). The CDR3 is 19 residues long. The CDR3, as DNA: TGTGCCAGTAGTATCCTAGGGGGACAGATGAACGTATTTAGTCAGCCCCAGCATTTT. Translated: CASSILGGQMNVFSQPQHF.

A single count supports this clone. The genes are TRBV7-9 and TRBJ1-1; a weak D match, TRBD1 (5 bases). The CDR3 length is 15 residues. The germline V and J ends were trimmed by 0 bases and 5 bases, with 13 bases remaining between them. Germline assignment: CDR1 SEHNR and CDR2 FQNEAQ (reference sequence). CDR3 nucleotide sequence: TGTGCCAGCAGCTTAGCCGGGGGACGGGGGACTGAAGCTTTCTTT. As protein: CASSLAGGRGTEAFF.

The chain has TRBV7-2 and TRBJ1-2; TRBD1 aligns across 8 bases. Per the germline V gene, CDR1 is SGHTA and CDR2 is FQGNSA. Trimming removed 1 base from V and 7 bases from J; junction bases left unmatched: 5. The CDR3 covers 14 residues. CDR3 region: CASSLVGQGRGYTF. In DNA, the CDR3 is TGTGCCAGCAGCTTAGTAGGACAGGGACGTGGCTACACCTTC.

The rearrangement links TRBV5-1 to TRBJ2-2; TRBD2 matches at 9 bases. V gave up 1 base and J gave up 5 bases; unmatched junction bases: 12. Germline CDR1 is SGHRS and CDR2 is YFSETQ. The CDR3 is made up of 18 amino acids. The CDR3 DNA sequence: TGCGCCAGCAGCTTGTCAGGTAGCGGGAGCGGAGGAACCGGGGAGCTGTTTTTT. Translated: CASSLSGSGSGGTGELFF.

The rearrangement joins TRBV19 to TRBJ2-7; D is perhaps TRBD2 (5 bases). In germline, CDR1 is LNHDA, CDR2 SQIVND (reference sequence). V lost 5 bases and J lost 3, with 11 bases in between. CDR3 size: 13 residues. CDR3 protein: CASSFASGYEQYF. For the CDR3, the DNA is TGTGCCAGTAGTTTTGCCAGCGGCTACGAGCAGTACTTC.

This clone was observed once. The chain uses TRBV7-2 and TRBJ2-5; 15 positions match TRBD2. The CDR3 spans 15 residues. Per the germline V gene, CDR1 is SGHTA and CDR2 is FQGNSA. With 5 bases clipped from V and 5 bases from J, the junction kept 3 bases outside the gene matches. CDR3 amino acids: CASSRTSGGVETQYF. CDR3 DNA sequence: TGTGCCAGCAGCCGGACTAGCGGGGGGGTGGAGACCCAGTACTTC.

The J gene is TRBJ1-1, the V gene TRBV5-1; D is unresolved. The CDR3 loop spans 16 amino acids. The V end was cut by 3 bases, the J end by 3 bases, with 18 bases between. Germline V gene lookup returns CDR1 SGHRS and CDR2 YFSETQ. CDR3 amino acids: CASSSNILSRDTEAFF. The CDR3 DNA is TGCGCCAGCAGCTCAAACATCCTTTCCCGGGACACTGAAGCTTTCTTT. The full variable domain, in which reference TRBV5-1 and TRBJ1-1 provide the parts outside the CDR3, is KAGVTQTPRYLIKTRGQQVTLSCSPISGHRSVSWYQQTPGQGLQFLFEYFSETQRNKGNFPGRFSGRQFSNSRSEMNVSTLELGDSALYLCASSSNILSRDTEAFFGQGTRLTVV.

This sequence joins TRBV4-2 and TRBJ2-1, with unresolved D. In germline, CDR1 is LGHNA, CDR2 YNFKEQ. The CDR3 contains 16 residues. V was shortened by 1 base and J by 2 bases, with 12 bases between the two germline ends. CDR3 in DNA: TGTGCCAGCAGCCAAGCCCGTCGACCTCCCTACAATGAGCAGTTCTTC. Translated, it gives CASSQARRPPYNEQFF.

This rearrangement joins TRBV5-4 to TRBJ2-7, with D possibly matching TRBD1 (6 bases). V lost 2 bases, J lost 1 base, and 13 bases lay in between. This CDR3 region has 15 residues. Germline V gives CDR1 SGHNT, CDR2 YYREEE (reference sequence). CDR3 DNA: TGTGCCAGCAGCTTATACCCAGGGGAATCCTACGAGCAGTACTTC. This translates into CASSLYPGESYEQYF.

The chain is built from TRBV18 and TRBJ2-5; TRBD2 matches at 7 bases. This CDR3 is 16 amino acids long. Trimming at V came to 3 bases and at J to 5 bases, leaving 12 bases not matched to a gene. Per the germline V gene, CDR1 is KGHSH and CDR2 is LQKENI. The CDR3 bases are TGTGCCAGCTCACCCTATCTAGCGGCCTCGGTGGAGACCCAGTACTTC. It translates to CASSPYLAASVETQYF.